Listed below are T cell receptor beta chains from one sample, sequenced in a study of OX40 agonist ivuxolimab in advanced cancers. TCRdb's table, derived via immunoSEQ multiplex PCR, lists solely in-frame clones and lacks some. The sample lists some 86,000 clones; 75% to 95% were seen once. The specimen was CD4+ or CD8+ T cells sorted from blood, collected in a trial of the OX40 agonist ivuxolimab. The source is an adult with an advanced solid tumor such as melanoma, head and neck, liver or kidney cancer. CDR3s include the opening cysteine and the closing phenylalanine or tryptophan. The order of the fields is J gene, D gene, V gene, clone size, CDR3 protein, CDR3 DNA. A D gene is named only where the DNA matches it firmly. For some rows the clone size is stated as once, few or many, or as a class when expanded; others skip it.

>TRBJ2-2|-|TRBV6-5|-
CASSPSLLGELFF
TGTGCCAGCAGCCCCTCCTTGCTCGGGGAGCTGTTTTTT
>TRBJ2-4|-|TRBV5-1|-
CASSLEGLGNIQYF
TGCGCCAGCAGCTTGGAAGGGTTGGGAAACATTCAGTACTTC
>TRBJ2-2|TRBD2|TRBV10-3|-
CAIRAGVTGELFF
TGTGCCATCAGAGCGGGAGTCACCGGGGAGCTGTTTTTT
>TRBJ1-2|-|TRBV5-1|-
CASSAGTENYGYTF
TGCGCCAGCAGCGCCGGGACCGAGAACTATGGCTACACCTTC
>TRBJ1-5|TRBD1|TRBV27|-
CASSTRQGLQPQHF
TGTGCCAGCAGTACACGACAGGGATTGCAGCCCCAGCATTTT
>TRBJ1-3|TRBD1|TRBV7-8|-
CASSRRAGGTAILASGNTIYF
TGTGCCAGCAGCCGAAGAGCCGGAGGGACAGCTATTTTGGCCTCTGGAAACACCATATATTTT
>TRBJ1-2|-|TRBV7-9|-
CASSDPLVVQETNYGYTF
TGTGCCAGCAGCGACCCCCTCGTGGTACAGGAGACAAACTATGGCTACACCTTC
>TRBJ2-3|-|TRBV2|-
CASMGTETDTQYF
TGTGCCAGCATGGGGACCGAGACAGATACGCAGTATTTT
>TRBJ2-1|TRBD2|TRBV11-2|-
CASSSVISRLAGIYNEQFF
TGTGCCAGCAGCTCCGTAATTAGCCGACTAGCGGGGATTTACAATGAGCAGTTCTTC
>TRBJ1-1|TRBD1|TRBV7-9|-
CASSRDSMNTEAFF
TGTGCCAGCAGCCGGGACAGCATGAACACTGAAGCTTTCTTT
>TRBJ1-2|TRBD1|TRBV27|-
CASSLTGTGGGYTF
TGTGCCAGCAGTTTGACCGGGACAGGGGGCGGCTACACCTTC
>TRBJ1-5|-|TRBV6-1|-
CASSPPVLPQHF
TGTGCCAGCAGTCCCCCCGTGTTACCCCAGCATTTT
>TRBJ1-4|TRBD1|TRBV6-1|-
CASCPSSGGQELF
TGTGCCAGCTGTCCATCCTCCGGGGGACAGGAGCTTTTT
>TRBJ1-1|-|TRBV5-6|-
CASSFTGRETEAFF
TGTGCCAGCAGCTTTACAGGGAGGGAAACTGAAGCTTTCTTT
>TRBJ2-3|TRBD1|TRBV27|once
CASSLARTGIRTDTQYF
TGTGCCAGCAGCCTAGCCCGGACAGGGATAAGGACAGATACGCAGTATTTT
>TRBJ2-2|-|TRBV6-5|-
CASRSQQNTGELFF
TGTGCCAGCAGAAGTCAACAAAACACCGGGGAGCTGTTTTTT
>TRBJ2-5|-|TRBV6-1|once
CASRVGETQYF
TGTGCCAGCCGTGTAGGGGAGACCCAGTACTTC
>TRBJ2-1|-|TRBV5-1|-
CASSLAGRGFNEQFF
TGCGCCAGCAGCTTGGCCGGAAGAGGGTTCAATGAGCAGTTCTTC
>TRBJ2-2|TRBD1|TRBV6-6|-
CASSRGQTNTGELFF
TGTGCCAGCAGTCGGGGACAGACAAACACCGGGGAGCTGTTTTTT
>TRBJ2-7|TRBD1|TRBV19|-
CASSPETGTDSYEQYF
TGTGCCAGTAGTCCCGAAACCGGGACAGACTCCTACGAGCAGTACTTC
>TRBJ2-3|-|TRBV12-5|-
CASGSRSSDTQYF
TGTGCTAGTGGTTCCCGTTCATCAGATACGCAGTATTTT
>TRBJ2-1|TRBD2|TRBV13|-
CASSPHSGPGTSFMFEQFF
TGTGCCAGCAGCCCCCATTCCGGACCCGGGACTAGCTTTATGTTTGAGCAGTTCTTC
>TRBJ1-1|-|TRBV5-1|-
CASSLRDLTEAFF
TGCGCCAGCAGCTTGAGGGATCTCACTGAAGCTTTCTTT
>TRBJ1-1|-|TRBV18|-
CASSPLAVNTEAFF
TGTGCCAGCTCACCGTTGGCAGTGAACACTGAAGCTTTCTTT
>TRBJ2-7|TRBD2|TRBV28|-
CASSLADGRYEQYF
TGTGCCAGCAGTTTAGCGGACGGGAGGTACGAGCAGTACTTC
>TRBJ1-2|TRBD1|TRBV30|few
CAWGTVHYGYTF
TGTGCCTGGGGGACAGTCCACTATGGCTACACCTTC
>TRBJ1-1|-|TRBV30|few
CAWAPTDTEAFF
TGTGCCTGGGCCCCGACTGACACTGAAGCTTTCTTT
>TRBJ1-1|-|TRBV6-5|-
CASSYSGRDTEAFF
TGTGCCAGCAGTTACTCCGGCAGGGACACTGAAGCTTTCTTT
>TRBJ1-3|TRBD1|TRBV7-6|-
CASSRGGGTGVGNTIYF
TGTGCCAGCAGCCGAGGTGGCGGGACAGGGGTCGGAAACACCATATATTTT
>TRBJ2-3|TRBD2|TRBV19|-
CASSPTGLAIYTDTQYF
TGTGCCAGTAGCCCAACGGGACTAGCGATATACACAGATACGCAGTATTTT
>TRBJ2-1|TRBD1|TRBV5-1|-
CASSVGQESNEQFF
TGCGCCAGCAGTGTAGGACAGGAGTCCAATGAGCAGTTCTTC
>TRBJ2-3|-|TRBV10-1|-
CATLAREDTQYF
TGCGCCACCCTGGCCAGAGAAGATACGCAGTATTTT
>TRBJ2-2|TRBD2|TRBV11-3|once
CASSLDTSDTGELFF
TGTGCCAGCAGCTTAGACACTAGCGACACCGGGGAGCTGTTTTTT
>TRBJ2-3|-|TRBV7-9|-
CASSLRGMGVGIDTQYF
TGTGCCAGCAGCTTAAGGGGGATGGGAGTCGGAATAGATACGCAGTATTTT
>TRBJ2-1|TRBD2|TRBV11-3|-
CASSSTSGPNYNEQFF
TGTGCCAGCAGCTCCACTAGCGGACCTAATTACAATGAGCAGTTCTTC
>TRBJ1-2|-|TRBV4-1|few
CASSQETVYGYTF
TGCGCCAGCAGCCAAGAGACAGTCTATGGCTACACCTTC
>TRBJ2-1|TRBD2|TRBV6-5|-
CASSYGGRALYEQFF
TGTGCCAGCAGTTACGGCGGGAGGGCCTTGTATGAGCAGTTCTTC
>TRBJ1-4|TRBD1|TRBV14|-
CASSLTGQAFNEKLFF
TGTGCCAGCAGCCTAACCGGACAGGCCTTTAATGAAAAACTGTTTTTT
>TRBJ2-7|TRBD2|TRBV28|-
CASRLAGDEQYF
TGTGCCAGCAGACTAGCGGGAGACGAGCAGTACTTC
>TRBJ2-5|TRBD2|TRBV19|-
CASSNQEGEGYF
TGTGCCAGTAGTAACCAGGAAGGGGAGGGGTACTTC
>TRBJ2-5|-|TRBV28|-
CASSLFGLQETQYF
TGTGCCAGCAGTTTATTCGGGTTACAAGAGACCCAGTACTTC
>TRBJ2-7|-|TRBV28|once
CASSSSSGGWEQYF
TGTGCCAGCAGTTCATCTAGTGGGGGCTGGGAGCAGTACTTC
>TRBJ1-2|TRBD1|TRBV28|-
CASSSQGVAHGYTF
TGTGCCAGCAGTTCACAGGGGGTGGCCCATGGCTACACCTTC
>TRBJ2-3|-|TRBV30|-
CAWRSSSTDTQYF
TGTGCCTGGAGGTCATCCTCCACAGATACGCAGTATTTT
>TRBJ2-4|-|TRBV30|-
CAWSTPLGGVSKNIQYF
TGTGCCTGGAGTACCCCCCTCGGGGGAGTATCCAAAAACATTCAGTACTTC
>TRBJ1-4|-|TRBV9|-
CASSQTGGSEKLFF
TGTGCCAGCAGCCAGACCGGGGGTTCGGAAAAACTGTTTTTT
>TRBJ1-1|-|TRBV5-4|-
CASSLVQGNTEAFF
TGTGCCAGCAGCTTGGTTCAGGGAAACACTGAAGCTTTCTTT
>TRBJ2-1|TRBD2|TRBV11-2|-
CASSLLAGVGNEQFF
TGTGCCAGCAGCTTACTAGCGGGAGTAGGGAATGAGCAGTTCTTC
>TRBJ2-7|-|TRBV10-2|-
CAASLAYSYEQYF
TGCGCCGCAAGCCTAGCCTACTCCTACGAGCAGTACTTC
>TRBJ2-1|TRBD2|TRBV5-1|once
CASRIAGEYPNYNEQFF
TGCGCCAGCCGAATAGCGGGAGAATACCCCAACTACAATGAGCAGTTCTTC
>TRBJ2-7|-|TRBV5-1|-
CASSLDRGNSYEQYF
TGCGCCAGCAGCTTGGATCGCGGCAACTCCTACGAGCAGTACTTC
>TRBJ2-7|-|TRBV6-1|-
CASSVERTYEQYF
TGTGCCAGCAGTGTCGAGAGAACCTACGAGCAGTACTTC
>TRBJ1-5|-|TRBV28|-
CASSLSRGYNQPQHF
TGTGCCAGCAGTTTGTCCAGGGGCTACAATCAGCCCCAGCATTTT
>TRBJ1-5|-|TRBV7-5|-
CARSLAASGREVNQPQHF
TGTGCCAGAAGCTTAGCTGCTTCGGGCAGGGAGGTCAATCAGCCCCAGCATTTT
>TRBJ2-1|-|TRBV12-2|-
CASEDRDFEQFF
TGTGCAAGCGAGGACAGGGATTTCGAGCAGTTCTTC